This is a list of T cell receptor beta chains from one sample in a study of CD8 T cells in ankylosing spondylitis. Using its own MiXCR run on the 5' RACE reads, TCRdb lists one record per CDR3 protein. The data contain more than 20,000 distinct CDR3 sequences, over 10% of them singletons. The sequenced sample consisted of blood. Receptor source: a male donor with ankylosing spondylitis or in good health (not recorded which). CDR3s include the opening cysteine and the closing phenylalanine or tryptophan. Each record gives: clone size, D gene, V gene, J gene, CDR3 length, CDR3 DNA, CDR3 protein. The D gene is left open where the match is weak. Not all rows give a size; the values are once, few, many and, for expanded clones, a class.

>many|-|TRBV28|TRBJ2-3|13
TGTGCCAGCAGTCTCCGGGGTGCAGATACGCAGTATTTT
CASSLRGADTQYF
>many|TRBD2|TRBV12-3/TRBV12-4|TRBJ2-1|14
TGTGCCAGCAAGAATCGGGGGGCCTACAATGAGCAGTTCTTC
CASKNRGAYNEQFF
>few|TRBD2|TRBV18|TRBJ2-1|19
TGTGCCAGCTCACAATCTCGACTAGCGGGAAAAAGCTCCTACAATGAGCAGTTCTTC
CASSQSRLAGKSSYNEQFF
>few|TRBD1|TRBV29-1|TRBJ1-1|13
TGCAGCGTCCGACAGGGGGCGCAAACTGAAGCTTTCTTT
CSVRQGAQTEAFF
>-|-|TRBV20-1|TRBJ2-3|12
TGCAGTGCTGGGGGGACCACAGATACGCAGTATTTT
CSAGGTTDTQYF
>many|-|TRBV29-1|TRBJ2-5|13
TGCAGCGTTGATCGACAGATCCAAGAGACCCAGTACTTC
CSVDRQIQETQYF
>many|TRBD2|TRBV6-5|TRBJ2-1|16
TGTGCCAGCAGTAGACCCGGACTAGCGGGAGATCCTGAGCAGTTCTTC
CASSRPGLAGDPEQFF
>few|-|TRBV7-7|TRBJ2-3|15
TGTGCTAGCAGCTTAGGGCTGTCTAGCACAGATACGCAGTATTTT
CASSLGLSSTDTQYF
>few|-|TRBV30|TRBJ1-5|13
TGTGCCTGGAGTGGGACGACCAATCAGCCCCAGCATTTT
CAWSGTTNQPQHF
>-|TRBD2|TRBV23-1|TRBJ2-1|17
TGCGCCAGCAGCCCCCTGGGAGGGGTGGACTCCTACAATGAGCAGTTCTTC
CASSPLGGVDSYNEQFF
>many|-|TRBV7-2|TRBJ2-3|13
TGTGCCAGCAGCTTAATAAGGCCCCCCGGGCAGTATTTT
CASSLIRPPGQYF
>-|-|TRBV27|TRBJ2-3|14
TGTGCCAGCAGTTTCTTGGACAGCACAGATACGCAGTATTTT
CASSFLDSTDTQYF
>many|-|TRBV24-1|TRBJ1-1|14
TGTGCCACCAGTGAGTCGGGAAAGAGGACTGAAGCTTTCTTT
CATSESGKRTEAFF
>-|-|TRBV7-2|TRBJ2-1|14
TGTGCCAGCAGCTCGCGGGGCTCCTACAATGAGCAGTTCTTC
CASSSRGSYNEQFF
>-|-|TRBV7-2|TRBJ2-5|15
TGTGCCAGCAGCCCAGGCGCTCGGACGTCAGAGACCCAGTACTTC
CASSPGARTSETQYF
>many|-|TRBV7-6|TRBJ2-2|16
TGTGCCAGCAGCTTAACCGGGGTACGGGGCACCGGGGAGCTGTTTTTT
CASSLTGVRGTGELFF
>many|TRBD2|TRBV25-1|TRBJ2-5|15
TGTGCCAGCAGCTCCGGGAGGATGAGGCAAGAGACCCAGTACTTC
CASSSGRMRQETQYF
>many|-|TRBV28|TRBJ1-4|14
TGTGCCAGCAGCTATGGGTGGGGGCGTGAAAAACTGTTTTTT
CASSYGWGREKLFF
>many|TRBD1|TRBV20-1|TRBJ1-4|17
TGCAGTGCTAGTACCGGGACAGGCACGCCAGGGGATGAAAAACTGTTTTTT
CSASTGTGTPGDEKLFF
>few|-|TRBV12-3/TRBV12-4|TRBJ1-5|15
TGTGCCAGCAGTCCCGGGAGGGACGACAATCAGCCCCAGCATTTT
CASSPGRDDNQPQHF
>-|-|TRBV2|TRBJ2-2|14
TGTGCCAGCAGCGTTGGGGGAGGTACCGGGGAGCTGTTTTTT
CASSVGGGTGELFF
>few|TRBD1|TRBV29-1|TRBJ2-7|13
TGCAGCGCCCTGGGGACAGGGTCCTACGAGCAGTACTTC
CSALGTGSYEQYF
>many|-|TRBV20-1|TRBJ2-5|13
TGCAGTGCTAGAGATTCCAGCCAAGAGACCCAGTACTTC
CSARDSSQETQYF
>many|-|TRBV7-8|TRBJ1-6|14
TGTGCCAGCAGCTACAGGACAGTTGGTGTATCCCTCCACTTT
CASSYRTVGVSLHF
>many|-|TRBV7-9|TRBJ2-2|13
TGTGCCAACGGGGGAGGAGGCACCGGGGAGCTGTTTTTT
CANGGGGTGELFF
>many|TRBD2|TRBV20-1|TRBJ2-1|16
TGCAGTGCTAGGAGGGGATCAACTAGCGCGTACAATGAGCAGTTCTTC
CSARRGSTSAYNEQFF
>few|-|TRBV7-2|TRBJ1-1|13
TGTGCCAGCCAGGCGGGCTTGAACACTGAAGCTTTCTTT
CASQAGLNTEAFF